A single sample gave rise to the 27 T cell receptor beta chains below, sequenced in a study of CD8+ T cells in alopecia areata. The sequencing template was cDNA reverse transcribed from extracted RNA. Clones were read by immunoSEQ multiplex PCR, and TCRdb kept only the in-frame ones, dropping some. The sample includes approximately 120,000 clones, around 50% of them seen just once. The specimen sequenced was NKG2D-low CD8+ T cells sorted from blood. The receptors shown here come from a human donor with alopecia areata.

The genes are TRBV7-9 and TRBJ1-1; TRBD1 matches at 7 bases. The CDR3 consists of 12 residues. V shed 5 bases, J shed 7 bases, and the junction held 4 bases outside the gene matches. CDR1 SEHNR and CDR2 FQNEAQ come from the germline V gene (reference sequence). This chain's CDR3 is CASSQGQVEAFF. CDR3 DNA sequence: TGTGCCAGCAGCCAAGGACAGGTTGAAGCTTTCTTT.

J is TRBJ2-7 and V is TRBV29-1; TRBD1 or TRBD2 may be the D gene (6 bases each). The germline gives CDR1 SQVTM, CDR2 ANQGSEA. Between the trimmed V and J ends, which lost 7 bases and 4 bases, there was a span of 23 bases. There are 15 residues in the CDR3. The CDR3 loop is CSAQGGREWLYEQYF. The CDR3 nucleotides read TGCAGCGCCCAAGGGGGTCGGGAGTGGTTGTACGAGCAGTACTTC.

Comments on this clone: This sample includes further DNA sequences coding for the same CDR3. The chain couples TRBV29-1 to TRBJ2-3, with TRBD2 as a possible D gene (5 bases). V gave up 4 bases and J gave up 0 bases, with 8 bases separating them. Germline CDR1 and CDR2: SQVTM and ANQGSEA. This CDR3 has 13 amino acids. CDR3 amino acids: CSVVPGSTDTQYF. The CDR3 DNA follows: TGCAGCGTTGTTCCGGGAAGCACAGATACGCAGTATTTT.

The chain carries TRBV2 and TRBJ1-1; D unclear. The germline V gene has CDR1 SNHLY and CDR2 FYNNEI. The CDR3 is 13 residues long. Trimming took 5 bases from V and 0 from J, leaving 7 bases between them. The CDR3 DNA reads as TGTGCCAGCAGTTTCAACTTGAACACTGAAGCTTTCTTT. Amino acids: CASSFNLNTEAFF.

This clone was found a few times. The rearrangement uses TRBV18 and TRBJ2-7, with D uncertain. The V gene's germline CDR1 is KGHSH and CDR2 LQKENI. V shed 2 bases and J shed 2 bases, with 7 bases lying between them. The CDR3 totals 13 residues. CDR3 region: CASSPANTYEQYF. The CDR3 DNA is TGTGCCAGCTCACCAGCTAATACCTACGAGCAGTACTTC.

This clone has more than one count but fewer than ten. J is TRBJ2-7 and V is TRBV28; a weak D match, TRBD1 (6 bases). Looked up from germline, CDR1 is MDHEN and CDR2 is SYDVKM. The V gene lost 5 bases and the J gene lost 2 bases, with 10 bases spanning the gap. This CDR3 contains 13 residues. The CDR3 loop is CASSHDRPYEQYF. CDR3 coding DNA: TGTGCCAGCAGTCACGACAGGCCCTACGAGCAGTACTTC.

V and J are TRBV23-1 and TRBJ2-1, with 7 bases aligning to TRBD2. TRBV23-1 is labeled an ORF, and its function is uncertain. J lost 8 bases, V lost 11 bases, and 6 bases had no gene match. The CDR3 spans 11 residues. CDR3 sequence: CALPGGHEQFF. CDR3 sequence (DNA): TGCGCCTTACCGGGAGGACATGAGCAGTTCTTC.

The rearrangement links TRBV27 to TRBJ1-1; D gene ambiguous. Looked up from germline, CDR1 is MNHEY and CDR2 is SMNVEV (reference sequence). This CDR3 comprises 12 residues. Between the trimmed V and J ends, which lost 4 bases and 7 bases, there was a span of 10 bases. DNA for the CDR3: TGTGCCAGCAGTTCGGGTGGAGGTGAAGCTTTCTTT. The encoded protein is CASSSGGGEAFF.

A single count supports this clone. This chain links TRBV11-2 with TRBJ2-5; weak D call: TRBD2 (6 bases). The germline CDR1 and CDR2 sequences are SGHAT and FQNNGV. V was pared by 5 bases and J by 3 bases, with 16 bases between. This CDR3 spans 15 amino acids. This CDR3 reads CASSGEGRDEETQYF. For the CDR3, the DNA is TGTGCCAGCAGCGGTGAGGGGCGGGACGAAGAGACCCAGTACTTC.

This clone was picked up a small number of times. The V call is TRBV28, the J call TRBJ2-7; maybe TRBD1 (5 bases). The CDR3 covers 14 residues. Germline assignment: CDR1 MDHEN and CDR2 SYDVKM. With 5 bases removed from V and 2 bases from J, the gap between germline ends came to 13 bases. CDR3 in DNA: TGTGCCAGCAGTCGACGGCTAGGGGCCTACGAGCAGTACTTC. It codes for CASSRRLGAYEQYF.

This clone occurred a few times. The V and J genes are TRBV29-1 and TRBJ2-7, with D perhaps TRBD1 (6 bases). The CDR3 extends over 13 amino acids. V gave up 7 bases and J gave up 7 bases, with 20 bases separating them. Germline V gene lookup returns CDR1 SQVTM and CDR2 ANQGSEA. The CDR3 sequence is CSALSGDLWEQYF. The DNA of the CDR3 is TGCAGCGCCCTTTCAGGGGATCTATGGGAGCAGTACTTC.

This clone was detected a few times. The chain links TRBV28 to TRBJ1-5; D not certain. V lost 6 bases to trimming and J lost 9 bases, with 12 bases between them. The CDR3 runs 12 residues. Germline lookup yields CDR1 MDHEN and CDR2 SYDVKM. The CDR3 DNA is TGTGCCAGCAGCGGGCTGGGTGGGCCCCAGCATTTT. Protein sequence: CASSGLGGPQHF.

The chain carries TRBV4-1 and TRBJ2-1, with 7 bases matching TRBD2. The CDR3 length is 16 residues. J gave up 4 bases and V 0 bases, and 6 bases lay outside the gene matches. The germline gives CDR1 MGHRA, CDR2 YSYEKL. CDR3 nucleotide sequence: TGCGCCAGCAGCCAAGATGGGGTAGCGGGTTACAATGAGCAGTTCTTC. Residues: CASSQDGVAGYNEQFF.

This clone was seen just once. The rearrangement uses TRBV30 and TRBJ2-1, with D perhaps TRBD2 (6 bases). CDR1 is GTSNPN and CDR2 is SVGIG in the germline V gene (reference sequence). CDR3 length equals 13 residues. CDR3 protein: CTLWGDSYNEQFF. The CDR3, as DNA: TGTACCCTTTGGGGGGACTCTTACAATGAGCAGTTCTTC.

The genes are TRBV11-3 and TRBJ1-1; D is perhaps TRBD1 (5 bases). The germline CDR1 and CDR2 sequences are SGHNT and YENEEA. The V gene lost 3 bases and the J gene lost 5 bases, with 10 bases spanning the gap. The CDR3 covers 13 residues. CDR3 sequence (DNA): TGTGCCAGCAGCTTTGGGGGGAGGACTGAAGCTTTCTTT. Its translation is CASSFGGRTEAFF.

This chain uses TRBV5-4 with TRBJ2-7; D possibly corresponds to TRBD2 (6 bases). Looked up from germline, CDR1 is SGHNT and CDR2 is YYREEE (reference sequence). This CDR3 has 15 residues. The ends were cut back, 4 bases at V and 0 bases at J, with 14 bases in the middle. CDR3 sequence (DNA): TGTGCCAGCAGCGGGGGGACCACCGCCTCCTACGAGCAGTACTTC. Translation: CASSGGTTASYEQYF.

V is TRBV29-1 and J is TRBJ2-1; D is uncertain. CDR1 SQVTM and CDR2 ANQGSEA come from the germline V gene. The CDR3 is 11 residues long. V was cut by 2 bases and J by 7 bases, with 6 bases left in between. The CDR3 reads CSVERQNEQFF. In DNA, the CDR3 is TGCAGCGTTGAAAGGCAAAATGAGCAGTTCTTC.

This chain joins TRBV29-1 and TRBJ1-5; the D gene is possibly TRBD1 (6 bases). Germline V CDR1 and CDR2: SQVTM, ANQGSEA. V dropped 6 bases and J dropped 4 bases, with 22 bases sitting between them. CDR3 length equals 16 residues. The CDR3: CSVTLSTGGANQPQHF. CDR3 nucleotide sequence: TGCAGCGTAACGCTATCGACAGGTGGGGCTAATCAGCCCCAGCATTTT.

This clone has more than one count but fewer than ten. The V gene is TRBV7-2, the J gene TRBJ2-2; D unclear. V was trimmed by 5 bases and J by 7 bases, leaving 5 bases between them. The germline gives CDR1 SGHTA, CDR2 FQGNSA. The CDR3 consists of 11 residues. The CDR3: CASSASGELFF. The CDR3 DNA reads TGTGCCAGCAGCGCGAGCGGGGAGCTGTTTTTT.

As regards this clone: Within the sample, other DNA sequences also encode this same CDR3. The chain recombines TRBV27 with TRBJ1-5; D gene ambiguous. Germline loops: CDR1 MNHEY, CDR2 SMNVEV (reference sequence). This CDR3 spans 9 amino acids. Between the trimmed V and J ends, which lost 8 bases and 6 bases, there was a span of 2 bases. The CDR3 region is CASGQPQHF. For the CDR3, the DNA is TGTGCCAGCGGTCAGCCCCAGCATTTT.

This rearrangement joins TRBV29-1 to TRBJ1-1; D ambiguous. The germline V gene has CDR1 SQVTM and CDR2 ANQGSEA. Trimming pared 4 bases from V and 5 bases from J, leaving 14 bases between. CDR3 length equals 13 residues. The CDR3: CSVVASRETEAFF. For the CDR3, the DNA is TGCAGCGTTGTAGCCAGCAGAGAAACTGAAGCTTTCTTT.

The rearrangement joins TRBV5-1 to TRBJ2-7, with TRBD1 as a possible D gene (5 bases). The germline gives CDR1 SGHRS, CDR2 YFSETQ. V lost 0 bases and J lost 3, with 13 bases in between. The CDR3 covers 15 residues. The CDR3 protein is CASSLEGDRLYEQYF. CDR3 nucleotide sequence: TGCGCCAGCAGCTTGGAGGGCGACAGACTCTACGAGCAGTACTTC.

This clone was observed a few times. V gene TRBV5-4 combines with J gene TRBJ2-5, with D perhaps TRBD1 (6 bases). CDR1 and CDR2 (germline): SGHNT, YYREEE (reference sequence). V lost 4 bases and J 4 bases, leaving 14 bases between the germline ends. The CDR3 length is 14 residues. CDR3 residues: CASSLILGGETQYF. Written as DNA, the CDR3 is TGTGCCAGCAGCCTGATTCTAGGGGGAGAGACCCAGTACTTC.

This clone was detected a few times. The chain combines TRBV28 with TRBJ2-1; 9 bases map to TRBD2. The CDR3 consists of 18 residues. Germline V lookup: CDR1 MDHEN, CDR2 SYDVKM. Losses at the gene ends were 4 bases for V and 0 bases for J; bases not matched to a gene: 10. CDR3 DNA sequence: TGTGCCAGCAGTTCCCGTAGCGGGAGAAGGAGCTCCTACAATGAGCAGTTCTTC. As protein: CASSSRSGRRSSYNEQFF.

About this clone: A junction boundary mismatches the germline segment, possibly from a read error. The chain is built from TRBV30 and TRBJ2-5; D is possibly TRBD1 or TRBD2 (6 bases each). Germline CDR1 reads GTSNPN; CDR2 reads SVGIG (reference sequence). The CDR3 spans 11 residues. The CDR3 region is CACGGPGTRYF. Here the CDR3 DNA reads TGTGCCTGTGGGGGGCCGGGCACCCGGTACTTC.

This clone was seen a handful of times. This chain joins TRBV7-9 and TRBJ2-1; 7 bases map to TRBD2. The CDR3 contains 13 residues. Unmatched junction bases numbered 4, after V lost 4 bases and J lost 7 bases. Germline CDR1 reads SEHNR; CDR2 reads FQNEAQ (reference sequence). DNA of the CDR3: TGTGCCAGCAGCTCCATACTAGCGAATGAGCAGTTCTTC. This codes for CASSSILANEQFF.

This clone was seen only a few times. J is TRBJ2-2 and V is TRBV29-1, with D possibly matching TRBD2 (6 bases). Trimming pared 2 bases from V and 2 bases from J, leaving 9 bases between. The CDR3 runs 14 residues. CDR1 is SQVTM, CDR2 ANQGSEA, per germline. The CDR3 region is CSVELATNTGELFF. CDR3 sequence (DNA): TGCAGCGTTGAACTAGCGACCAACACCGGGGAGCTGTTTTTT.